Only a few counts were recorded for the clone carrying this T cell receptor beta chain. Germline-derived CDR1 and CDR2 are SGHRS and YFSETQ. The CDR3 extends over 15 amino acids. V was trimmed by 4 bases and J by 4 bases, leaving 15 bases between them. The source of the sample is a study of T cell responses to AZD1222 COVID-19 vaccine. TCRdb's table, derived via immunoSEQ multiplex PCR, lists solely in-frame clones and lacks some. The table has 67,000 or so clones, about four fifths seen once. This chain connects TRBV5-1 to TRBJ1-3; D perhaps matches TRBD1 (6 bases). Sequenced material: peripheral blood, taken on day 0 of AZD1222 vaccination. The receptor comes from an adult in good health. The CDR3, as DNA: TGCGCCAGCAGCCCGCAAGGGGGGCTCGGAAACACCATATATTTT. It specifies CASSPQGGLGNTIYF.